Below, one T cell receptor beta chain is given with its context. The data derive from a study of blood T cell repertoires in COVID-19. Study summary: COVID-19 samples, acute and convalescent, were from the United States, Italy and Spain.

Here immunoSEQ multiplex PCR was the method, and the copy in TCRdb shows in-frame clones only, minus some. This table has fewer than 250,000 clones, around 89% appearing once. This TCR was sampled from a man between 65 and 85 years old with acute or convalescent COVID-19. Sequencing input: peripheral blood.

CDR3 nucleotides: TGTGCCAGCAGGCAGAGAGGTGGGCCCCAGCATTTT. This translates into CASRQRGGPQHF. The genes are TRBV28 and TRBJ1-5; D is unresolved. The CDR3 is 12 amino acids. V was clipped by 6 bases and J by 9 bases, with 12 bases between them. The V gene's germline CDR1 is MDHEN and CDR2 SYDVKM.